This T cell receptor (beta chain) is from a study of chemoradiotherapy in HPV16-positive cancers. Study-wide context: Functional T-cell assays on a couple of HPV16-positive patients' cells defined candidate HPV-specific clones and common TCR motifs.

Samples were taken several times over chemoradiotherapy. The assay was immunoSEQ multiplex PCR, and TCRdb's table has in-frame clones only and misses some. Among some 15,000 clones listed, 77% were seen once. As for this clone: No antigen is known for it.

Study observations and caveats: Only a couple of HPV16-positive patients supplied the functional HPV-specificity definition.

Trimming stripped 1 base from V and 6 bases from J, with 18 bases between. This CDR3 is 16 amino acids long. Germline CDR1 is SGHVS and CDR2 is FNYEAQ. The origin of this receptor is a human donor with HPV-associated anogenital cancer. V gene TRBV7-6 combines with J gene TRBJ1-2; D is undetermined. The sample was gathered from a patient who underwent chemoradiotherapy. CDR3 sequence reads: CASSLGPTGRLDGYTF. In DNA form, the CDR3 reads TGTGCCAGCAGCTTAGGTCCCACCGGTCGGTTGGATGGCTACACCTTC.